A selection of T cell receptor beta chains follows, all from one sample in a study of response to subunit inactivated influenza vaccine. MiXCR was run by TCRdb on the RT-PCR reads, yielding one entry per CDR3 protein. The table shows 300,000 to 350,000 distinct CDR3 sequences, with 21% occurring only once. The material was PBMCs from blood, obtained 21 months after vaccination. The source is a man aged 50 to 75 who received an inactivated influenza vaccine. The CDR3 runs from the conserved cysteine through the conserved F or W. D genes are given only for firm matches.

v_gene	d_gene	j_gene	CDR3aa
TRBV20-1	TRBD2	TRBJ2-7	CSAVAGPTYEQYF
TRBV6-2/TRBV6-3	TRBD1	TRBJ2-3	CASSHGQGTGTDTQYF
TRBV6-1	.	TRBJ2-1	CASQRQGGNNEQFF
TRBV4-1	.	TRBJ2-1	CASSQVMEDEQFF
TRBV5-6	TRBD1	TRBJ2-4	CARSPGQGRGNIQYF
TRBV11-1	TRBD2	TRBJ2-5	CASSFYFTSGSTAIQETQYF
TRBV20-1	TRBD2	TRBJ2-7	CSARDGLAGYGQYF
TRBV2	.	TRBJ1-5	CASSETPGGNQPQHF
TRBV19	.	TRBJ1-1	CASSRTAGAEAFF
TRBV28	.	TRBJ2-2	CASSPILAGELFF
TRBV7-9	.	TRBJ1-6	CASSQPSGGGSPLHF
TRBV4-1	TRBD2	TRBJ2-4	CASSQDPTSGVFAKNIQYF
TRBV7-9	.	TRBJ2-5	CASSLNSQETQYF
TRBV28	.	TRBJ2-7	CAIRDSGGLSEQYF
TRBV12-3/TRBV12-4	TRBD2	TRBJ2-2	CASSISGRRAGELFF
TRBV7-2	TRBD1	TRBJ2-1	CASSSYRGVSYNEQFF
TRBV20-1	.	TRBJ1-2	CSARGNRRMIF
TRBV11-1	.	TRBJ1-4	CASSKGTVRGTANEKLFF
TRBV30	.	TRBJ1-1	CAWSVLRTNEAFF
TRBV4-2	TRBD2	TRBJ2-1	CASSLAGVGNEQFF
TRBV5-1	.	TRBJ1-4	CASSPPGRYEKLFF
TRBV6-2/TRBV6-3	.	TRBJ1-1	CASSTFGGTEAFF
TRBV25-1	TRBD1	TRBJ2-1	CASSSTGIWAYNEQFF
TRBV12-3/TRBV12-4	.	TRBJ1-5	CASSLGWNQPQHF
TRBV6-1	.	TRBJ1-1	CASKNLGGTEAFF
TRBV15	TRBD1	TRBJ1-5	CATSRLTGKGPQHF
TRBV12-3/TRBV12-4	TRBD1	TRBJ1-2	CASAWTGGVGGYTF
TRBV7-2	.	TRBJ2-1	CASSLEFRSNEQFF
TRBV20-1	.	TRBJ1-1	CSARDERAFF
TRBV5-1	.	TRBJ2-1	CASSPSGGLYNEQFF
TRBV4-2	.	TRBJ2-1	CASSQYSYNEQFF
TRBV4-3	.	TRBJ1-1	CASSQAVVGDTEAFF
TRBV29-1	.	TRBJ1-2	CSVERYGYTF
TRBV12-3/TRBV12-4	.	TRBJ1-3	CASSLISGNTIYF
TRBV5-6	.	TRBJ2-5	CASSLVYLNQETQYF
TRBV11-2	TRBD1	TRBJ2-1	CASSSGQGNYNEQFF
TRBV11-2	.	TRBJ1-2	CASSLEGRVYGYTF
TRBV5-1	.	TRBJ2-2	CASSLEIATGELFF
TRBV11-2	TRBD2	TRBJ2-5	CASSWTSGYQETQYF
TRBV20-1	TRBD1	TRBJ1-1	CSGVPGGLGAFF
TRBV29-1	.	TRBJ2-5	CSVEEETQYF
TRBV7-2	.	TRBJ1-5	CASSTRGNQPQHF
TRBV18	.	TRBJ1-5	CASSAGRDQPQHF
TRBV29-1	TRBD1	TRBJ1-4	CSAGDSPNEKLFF
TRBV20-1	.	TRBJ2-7	CSARVEVYEQYF
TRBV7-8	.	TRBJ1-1	CASSLVIGVNTEAFF
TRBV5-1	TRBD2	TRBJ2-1	CASSPTSGRTNEQFF